Following are 22 T cell receptor beta chains from one sample sequenced in a study of CD8 T cells in Susac syndrome. Random hexamers served to reverse transcribe roughly 0.5 to 1 ug RNA. TCRdb processed the immunoSEQ multiplex PCR reads anew with MiXCR; each CDR3 protein has one entry. The sample has about 120,000 distinct CDR3 sequences, about nine tenths seen once. Sequencing was performed on CD8+ T cells from PBMCs. These receptors all come from a human donor in good health.

The chain is built from TRBV28 and TRBJ2-1; a possible D gene is TRBD2 (5 bases). The CDR3 spans 12 residues. From germline, CDR1 is MDHEN and CDR2 SYDVKM. V gave up 2 bases and J gave up 6 bases, with 5 bases separating them. This chain's CDR3 is CASSLGLNEQFF. The CDR3 DNA is TGTGCCAGCAGTTTAGGACTCAATGAGCAGTTCTTC.

In its sample, this clonotype was seen once. V gene TRBV4-1 combines with J gene TRBJ2-1; 11 bases match TRBD2. Germline V gene sequence: CDR1 MGHRA, CDR2 YSYEKL. The CDR3 length is 16 residues. The ends lost 0 bases at V and 9 bases at J; junction bases unmatched: 7. In nucleotides, the CDR3 is TGCGCCAGCAGCCAAGATCAACTAGCGGGGGCCGGTGAGCAGTTCTTC. Translated, it gives CASSQDQLAGAGEQFF.

V is TRBV7-3 and J is TRBJ2-7; D is perhaps TRBD1 (5 bases). CDR1 is SGHTA and CDR2 is FQGTGA in the germline V gene. The V end was cut by 4 bases, the J end by 2 bases, with 12 bases between. The CDR3 loop spans 14 amino acids. The CDR3 DNA follows: TGTGCCAGCAGCTCCTTCCAGGGCCCCTACGAGCAGTACTTC. The encoded protein is CASSSFQGPYEQYF. Full variable domain (missing parts from reference TRBV7-3 and TRBJ2-7): GAGVSQTPSNKVTEKGKYVELRCDPISGHTALYWYRQSLGQGPEFLIYFQGTGAADDSGLPNDRFFAVRPEGSVSTLKIQRTERGDSAVYLCASSSFQGPYEQYFGPGTRLTVT.

This chain links TRBV20-1 with TRBJ2-7, with D possibly being TRBD1 (6 bases). Trimming removed 0 bases from V and 0 bases from J, with 15 bases in between. CDR1 is DFQATT and CDR2 is SNEGSKA in the germline V gene (reference sequence). The CDR3 runs to 16 residues. This chain's CDR3 is CSARDLYGQSSYEQYF. In DNA form, the CDR3 reads TGCAGTGCTAGAGATCTATATGGACAGAGCTCCTACGAGCAGTACTTC.

The rearrangement joins TRBV20-1 to TRBJ1-1, with 7 bases fitting TRBD1. Germline values: CDR1 DFQATT, CDR2 SNEGSKA (reference sequence). CDR3 size: 15 residues. Unmatched junction bases numbered 8, after V lost 1 base and J lost 3 bases. CDR3 region: CSARATGEFDTEAFF. In nucleotides, the CDR3 is TGCAGTGCTAGAGCAACAGGGGAGTTCGACACTGAAGCTTTCTTT.

The V gene is TRBV7-7, the J gene TRBJ1-4; 9 nucleotides agree with TRBD1. This CDR3 contains 14 residues. The V segment lost 5 bases and the J segment 6 bases; nucleotides outside the gene matches: 4. CDR1 is SSHAT, CDR2 FNYEAQ, per germline (reference sequence). The CDR3 protein is CASSPGQGYEKLFF. In DNA, the CDR3 is TGTGCCAGCAGCCCGGGACAGGGTTATGAAAAACTGTTTTTT.

This clonotype was observed a handful of times. The rearrangement links TRBV29-1 to TRBJ2-7; D perhaps matches TRBD2 (5 bases). The CDR3 length is 10 residues. V gave up 3 bases and J gave up 8 bases, with 8 bases separating them. The germline CDR1 and CDR2 sequences are SQVTM and ANQGSEA. CDR3 DNA sequence: TGCAGCGTTGATTCCGGGAAGCAGTACTTC. Translation: CSVDSGKQYF.

The chain combines TRBV5-1 with TRBJ1-1; 7 positions agree with TRBD1. Per the germline V gene, CDR1 is SGHRS and CDR2 is YFSETQ. V dropped 1 base and J dropped 1; count of bases not matched to a gene: 4. The CDR3 has 15 residues. The CDR3 spells CASSLKGQRNTEAFF. DNA for the CDR3: TGCGCCAGCAGCTTGAAGGGACAGAGGAACACTGAAGCTTTCTTT.

The chain has TRBV7-2 and TRBJ2-1; 7 bases map to TRBD2. The CDR3 spans 15 residues. With V trimmed by 4 bases and J by 10 bases, 13 bases remained unmatched. Germline CDR1 is SGHTA and CDR2 is FQGNSA. CDR3 bases: TGTGCCAGCAGCTCCCAACCCGGGGGGAATTACGAGCAGTTCTTC. Translated, it gives CASSSQPGGNYEQFF. The whole variable domain, remainder taken from reference TRBV7-2 and TRBJ2-1, is GAGVSQSPSNKVTEKGKDVELRCDPISGHTALYWYRQSLGQGLEFLIYFQGNSAPDKSGLPSDRFSAERTGGSVSTLTIQRTQQEDSAVYLCASSSQPGGNYEQFFGPGTRLTVL.

This chain joins TRBV6-2 or TRBV6-3 and TRBJ1-1; 7 bases align to TRBD1. V gave up 4 bases and J gave up 0 bases; unmatched junction bases: 8. Germline CDR1 is MNHEY and CDR2 is SVGEGT. The CDR3 is 16 residues long. This CDR3 reads CASSLGPGGVNTEAFF. CDR3 sequence (DNA): TGTGCCAGCAGTTTGGGTCCAGGGGGAGTGAACACTGAAGCTTTCTTT.

Notes on this clonotype: Without the conserved terminal phenylalanine or tryptophan, this CDR3 likely stems from a read error. This chain uses TRBV28 with TRBJ1-2; perhaps TRBD1 as D (5 bases). Trimming cost V 6 bases and J 4 bases, with 12 bases left between them. Per germline, CDR1 MDHEN and CDR2 SYDVKM. The CDR3 runs 13 residues. Written as DNA, the CDR3 is TGTGCCAGCAGCCAAACAGGAGTCTATGGCTACACCTTA. It translates to CASSQTGVYGYTL.

The rearrangement joins TRBV29-1 to TRBJ1-1, with 7 bases aligning to TRBD1. Germline assignment: CDR1 SQVTM and CDR2 ANQGSEA. The CDR3 loop spans 14 amino acids. Trimming at V came to 7 bases and at J to 1 base, leaving 9 bases not matched to a gene. The CDR3 DNA is TGCAGCGGTAGAACAGGGGCAGCGAACACTGAAGCTTTCTTT. Translation gives CSGRTGAANTEAFF. The complete variable domain, with remaining parts taken from reference TRBV29-1 and TRBJ1-1, reads SAVISQKPSRDICQRGTSLTIQCQVDSQVTMMFWYRQQPGQSLTLIATANQGSEATYESGFVIDKFPISRPNLTFSTLTVSNMSPEDSSIYLCSGRTGAANTEAFFGQGTRLTVV.

This chain connects TRBV25-1 to TRBJ2-1, with D perhaps matching TRBD1 (6 bases). Germline CDR1 reads MGHDK; CDR2 reads SYGVNS. Deletions cut 11 bases from V and 1 base from J, with 18 bases between. The CDR3 has 15 residues. CDR3 nucleotides: TGTGCCTGCGTACAGGGCCAGGGTTCCTACAATGAGCAGTTCTTC. Translating gives CACVQGQGSYNEQFF.

This clonotype has only a few counts. The chain couples TRBV19 to TRBJ2-5, with 10 bases identical to TRBD1. This CDR3 is built from 15 residues. J lost 5 bases, V lost 6 bases, and 9 bases had no gene match. CDR1 and CDR2 (germline): LNHDA, SQIVND (reference sequence). In DNA form, the CDR3 reads TGTGCCAGTAGACGGACAGGGGGACTTACTGAGACCCAGTACTTC. Its protein product is CASRRTGGLTETQYF.

This clonotype showed up just a few times. The genes are TRBV18 and TRBJ2-7; D gene ambiguous. Germline V gene data show CDR1 as KGHSH and CDR2 as LQKENI. V lost 2 bases and J lost 5, with 7 bases in between. The CDR3 is made up of 12 amino acids. CDR3 sequence: CASSPSRDEQYF. CDR3 nucleotide sequence: TGTGCCAGCTCACCATCCCGGGACGAGCAGTACTTC.

The rearrangement links TRBV18 to TRBJ1-2; D remains ambiguous. The CDR3 has 12 residues. Per germline, CDR1 KGHSH and CDR2 LQKENI. V dropped 3 bases and J dropped 9 bases, with 11 bases sitting between them. The CDR3 DNA reads as TGTGCCAGCTCACCCCAAGAGGAAAGCTACACCTTC. Amino acid sequence: CASSPQEESYTF.

V is TRBV4-3 and J is TRBJ2-3; D is perhaps TRBD1 (6 bases). Germline-derived CDR1 and CDR2 are LGHNA and YSLEER. V was cut by 2 bases and J by 0 bases, with 12 bases left in between. The CDR3 covers 16 residues. CDR3 DNA: TGCGCCAGCAGCCAACGGACAGCCTCGAGCACAGATACGCAGTATTTT. Translated: CASSQRTASSTDTQYF.

V and J are TRBV2 and TRBJ1-1; D uncertain. Germline CDR1 SNHLY, CDR2 FYNNEI. Deletions cut 1 base from V and 3 bases from J, with 9 bases between. The CDR3 runs to 14 residues. CDR3 sequence (DNA): TGTGCCAGCAGTGAAGGCGGACGGGACACTGAAGCTTTCTTT. Its translation is CASSEGGRDTEAFF.

The rearrangement links TRBV29-1 to TRBJ2-3, with a weak D call TRBD1 (7 bases). Germline V CDR1 and CDR2: SQVTM, ANQGSEA. CDR3 length: 14 residues. The germline V and J ends were trimmed by 6 bases and 0 bases, with 13 bases remaining between them. This chain's CDR3 is CSVSTGTSTDTQYF. The CDR3 bases are TGCAGCGTCTCGACAGGGACTAGCACAGATACGCAGTATTTT.

J is TRBJ2-7 and V is TRBV12-3 or TRBV12-4; 12 bases align to TRBD2. The CDR3 consists of 16 residues. Trimming took 5 bases from V and 5 from J; bases not matched to a gene: 10. DNA of the CDR3: TGTGCCAGCAGTCCCTCGACTAGCGGGAGTTTTAACGAGCAGTACTTC. It encodes CASSPSTSGSFNEQYF.

The V and J genes are TRBV3-1 and TRBJ1-1, with D tentatively TRBD1 (5 bases). The V gene's germline CDR1 is LGHDT and CDR2 YNNKEL (reference sequence). The CDR3 consists of 12 residues. Trimming took off 3 bases at V and 4 bases at J, with 6 bases between the two ends. The CDR3 region is CASSHQGTEAFF. As DNA, the CDR3 is TGTGCCAGCAGCCATCAGGGCACTGAAGCTTTCTTT.

The V call is TRBV6-2 or TRBV6-3, the J call TRBJ2-3; perhaps TRBD2 as D (6 bases). The CDR3 has 16 amino acids. Germline V lookup: CDR1 MNHEY, CDR2 SVGEGT. The V gene lost 4 bases and the J gene lost 2 bases, with 16 bases spanning the gap. CDR3 DNA sequence: TGTGCCAGCAGTTCAAGGTTCCGGGACTCCACAGATACGCAGTATTTT. It encodes CASSSRFRDSTDTQYF.